The clone carrying this T cell receptor beta chain was counted a few times. Some 30,000 T cell genomes, or approximately 190 ng DNA, went into the sorted-subset replicate PCRs. Assay used: immunoSEQ multiplex PCR; TCRdb lists only in-frame clones, some missing. Among around 1,000,000 clones listed, approximately 80% were seen once. This sample is part of a study of shared clonotypes between healthy human individuals. Across the whole study: Every donor yielded three CD4 naive, three CD4 memory, two CD8 naive and one CD8 memory plate.

Among the donors, all were Caucasian adults who lived in Nashville, Tennessee. Negatively enriched CD4+ T cells were divided by CD45RA into naive and memory. The V end was cut by 5 bases, the J end by 3 bases, with 8 bases between. Germline V gene lookup returns CDR1 SNHLY and CDR2 FYNNEI. The CDR3 loop spans 12 amino acids. The rearrangement joins TRBV2 to TRBJ2-7; D is uncertain. The sequence was collected from a man aged 18 to 35 in good health. Some clones in this sample may be carry-over from other donors' samples. The sequencing input was memory CD4+ T cells from PBMCs. The subset denotes: CD45RA-negative fraction. CDR3: CASSFASYEQYF. Here the CDR3 DNA reads TGTGCCAGCAGTTTTGCCAGCTACGAGCAGTACTTC. Complete variable domain (other parts from reference TRBV2 and TRBJ2-7): EPEVTQTPSHQVTQMGQEVILRCVPISNHLYFYWYRQILGQKVEFLVSFYNNEISEKSEIFDDQFSVERPDGSNFTLKIRSTKLEDSAMYFCASSFASYEQYFGPGTRLTVT.